This T cell receptor beta chain stems from a study of CD8 T cells in Susac syndrome. An input of about 0.5 to 1 ug of RNA was subjected to reverse transcription using random hexamers. Via MiXCR, TCRdb re-called the immunoSEQ multiplex PCR reads, giving one row per CDR3 protein. The sample lists 150,000 to 200,000 distinct CDR3 sequences, roughly 94% occurring once. CDR3 length equals 13 residues. The germline CDR1 and CDR2 sequences are DFQATT and SNEGSKA (reference sequence). V was shortened by 3 bases and J by 1 base, with 9 bases between the two germline ends. The TCR was taken from a human donor with multiple sclerosis. What was sequenced was CD4+ T cells from PBMCs. The V and J genes are TRBV20-1 and TRBJ2-5, with D perhaps TRBD2 (5 bases). The CDR3 sequence is CSARRVFQETQYF. The CDR3 DNA reads as TGCAGTGCTAGGAGGGTCTTCCAAGAGACCCAGTACTTC.